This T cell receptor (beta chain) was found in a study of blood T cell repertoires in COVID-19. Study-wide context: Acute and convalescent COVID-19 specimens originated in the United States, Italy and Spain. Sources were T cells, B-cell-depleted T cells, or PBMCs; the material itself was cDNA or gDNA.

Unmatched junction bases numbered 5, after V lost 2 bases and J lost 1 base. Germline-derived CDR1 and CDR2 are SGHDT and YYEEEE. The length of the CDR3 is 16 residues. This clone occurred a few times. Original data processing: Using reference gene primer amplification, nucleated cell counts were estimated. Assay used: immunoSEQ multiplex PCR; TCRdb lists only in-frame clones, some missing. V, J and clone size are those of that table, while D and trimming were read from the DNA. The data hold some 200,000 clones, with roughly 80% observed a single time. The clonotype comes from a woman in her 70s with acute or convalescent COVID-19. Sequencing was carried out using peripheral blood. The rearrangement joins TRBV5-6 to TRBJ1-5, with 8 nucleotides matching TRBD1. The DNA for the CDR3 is TGTGCCAGCAGCTTTGGACAGGGTAAGAGCAATCAGCCCCAGCATTTT. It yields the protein CASSFGQGKSNQPQHF.